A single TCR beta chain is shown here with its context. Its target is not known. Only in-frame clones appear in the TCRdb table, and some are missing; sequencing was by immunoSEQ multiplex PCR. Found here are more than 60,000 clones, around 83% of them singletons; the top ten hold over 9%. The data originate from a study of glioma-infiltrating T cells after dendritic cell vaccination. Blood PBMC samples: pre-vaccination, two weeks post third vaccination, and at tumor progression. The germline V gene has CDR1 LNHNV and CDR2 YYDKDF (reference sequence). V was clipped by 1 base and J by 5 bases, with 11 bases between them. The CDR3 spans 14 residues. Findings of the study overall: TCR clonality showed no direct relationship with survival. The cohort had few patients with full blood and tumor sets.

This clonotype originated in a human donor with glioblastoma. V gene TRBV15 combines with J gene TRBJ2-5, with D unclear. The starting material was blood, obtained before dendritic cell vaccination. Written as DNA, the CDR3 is TGTGCCACCAGCAGAGGGGCAAGCCAGGAGACCCAGTACTTC. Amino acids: CATSRGASQETQYF.